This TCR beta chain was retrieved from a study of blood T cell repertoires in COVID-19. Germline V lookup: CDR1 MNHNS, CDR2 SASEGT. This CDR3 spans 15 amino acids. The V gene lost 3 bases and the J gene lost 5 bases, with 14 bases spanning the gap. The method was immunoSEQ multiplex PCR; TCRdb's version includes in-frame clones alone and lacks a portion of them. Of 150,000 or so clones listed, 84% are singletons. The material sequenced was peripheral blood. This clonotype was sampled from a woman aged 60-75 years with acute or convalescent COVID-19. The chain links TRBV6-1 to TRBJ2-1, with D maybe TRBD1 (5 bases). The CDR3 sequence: CASSDDRFSNNEQFF. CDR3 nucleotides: TGTGCCAGCAGTGACGACAGATTCTCGAACAATGAGCAGTTCTTC.